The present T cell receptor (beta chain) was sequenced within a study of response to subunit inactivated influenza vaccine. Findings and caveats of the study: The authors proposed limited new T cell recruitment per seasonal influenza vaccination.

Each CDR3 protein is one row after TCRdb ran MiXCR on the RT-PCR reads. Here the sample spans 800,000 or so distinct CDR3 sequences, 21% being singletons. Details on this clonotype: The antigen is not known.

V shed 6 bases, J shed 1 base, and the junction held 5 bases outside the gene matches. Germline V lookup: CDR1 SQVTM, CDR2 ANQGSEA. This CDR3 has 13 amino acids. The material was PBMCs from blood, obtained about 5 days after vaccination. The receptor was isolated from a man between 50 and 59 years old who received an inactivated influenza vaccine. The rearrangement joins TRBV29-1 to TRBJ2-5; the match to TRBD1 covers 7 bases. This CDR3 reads CSVTGMSQETQYF. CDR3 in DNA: TGCAGCGTGACAGGGATGAGCCAAGAGACCCAGTACTTC.